The 23 T cell receptor beta chains below were found in one sample sequenced in a study of blood T cell repertoires in COVID-19. Some clones are missing from TCRdb's copy, which holds only in-frame ones; the method was immunoSEQ multiplex PCR. Of about 150,000 clones in the sample, 80% to 90% were seen once. The sequenced material came from peripheral blood. These receptors all come from a man in his sixties with active or convalescent COVID-19.

The rearrangement joins TRBV9 to TRBJ2-7; TRBD2 aligns across 9 bases. CDR1 is SGDLS, CDR2 YYNGEE, per germline. V lost 4 bases to trimming and J lost 3 bases; unmatched junction nucleotides: 5. This CDR3 has 14 residues. In DNA form, the CDR3 reads TGTGCCAGCAGCACCTCTAGCGGGATCTACGAGCAGTACTTC. It yields the protein CASSTSSGIYEQYF.

This CDR3 is CASSTSGSGSSYEQYF. CDR3 in DNA: TGTGCCAGTAGTACGAGTGGTAGCGGGAGCTCCTACGAGCAGTACTTC. V and J are TRBV19 and TRBJ2-7; 9 nucleotides agree with TRBD2. CDR1 is LNHDA and CDR2 is SQIVND in the germline V gene (reference sequence). Trimming at V came to 4 bases and at J to 0 bases, leaving 7 bases not matched to a gene. The CDR3 sequence is 16 residues long.

This clone was seen more than once but under ten times. The chain is built from TRBV15 and TRBJ1-3; 9 positions match TRBD1. The V gene end was trimmed by 5 bases and the J gene end by 0 bases; junction bases not matched to a gene: 8. This CDR3 comprises 17 residues. Germline V gene sequence: CDR1 LNHNV, CDR2 YYDKDF (reference sequence). CDR3 bases: TGTGCCACCAGCCCTAGACAGGGGGGAGACTCTGGAAACACCATATATTTT. Residues: CATSPRQGGDSGNTIYF.

J is TRBJ1-1 and V is TRBV27; no definite D call. Trimming took off 9 bases at V and 4 bases at J, with 15 bases between the two ends. The CDR3 sequence is 13 residues long. Germline V gene lookup returns CDR1 MNHEY and CDR2 SMNVEV (reference sequence). The CDR3 reads CASQRLGLTEAFF. DNA of the CDR3: TGTGCCAGTCAAAGACTAGGGCTCACTGAAGCTTTCTTT.

The rearrangement links TRBV2 to TRBJ1-6, with unresolved D. Deletions cut 1 base from V and 14 bases from J, with 12 bases between. Germline assignment: CDR1 SNHLY and CDR2 FYNNEI. CDR3 length: 13 amino acids. CDR3 nucleotide sequence: TGTGCCAGCAGTGAAGGACCGCGGGGAGCCCTCCACTTT. This encodes CASSEGPRGALHF.

This clone was seen only a few times. CDR3 in amino acids: CASSFGLAGASLRTGELFF. CDR3 DNA sequence: TGTGCCAGCAGCTTTGGACTAGCGGGAGCTAGCCTCAGGACCGGGGAGCTGTTTTTT. The chain couples TRBV7-9 to TRBJ2-2; 13 bases match TRBD2. The CDR3 is made up of 19 amino acids. Trimming removed 3 bases from V and 5 bases from J; junction bases left unmatched: 12. Germline values: CDR1 SEHNR, CDR2 FQNEAQ (reference sequence).

The chain uses TRBV24-1 and TRBJ2-5, with 9 bases identical to TRBD1. Germline trimming cut 5 bases from V and 5 bases from J; bases unmatched to any gene: 5. CDR1 is KGHDR, CDR2 SFDVKD, per germline. There are 14 residues in the CDR3. In DNA form, the CDR3 reads TGTGCCACCAGTGTAACAGGGGGCAGGGAGACCCAGTACTTC. It specifies CATSVTGGRETQYF.

The chain joins TRBV5-8 to TRBJ1-5, with a weak D call TRBD1 (5 bases). The germline CDR1 and CDR2 sequences are SGHTS and YDEGEE. The germline V and J ends were trimmed by 4 bases and 9 bases, with 11 bases remaining between them. CDR3 length: 12 amino acids. The CDR3 reads CASSLGQPPQHF. CDR3 in DNA: TGTGCCAGCAGCCTGGGGCAACCGCCCCAGCATTTT.

The gene calls are TRBV7-8 and TRBJ1-3; D possibly corresponds to TRBD1 (5 bases). The V gene lost 0 bases and the J gene lost 1 base, with 7 bases spanning the gap. CDR1 is SGHVS and CDR2 is FQNEAQ in the germline V gene. The CDR3 runs to 15 residues. In DNA, the CDR3 is TGTGCCAGCAGCTTAGCTGGGGCATCTGGAAACACCATATATTTT. It translates to CASSLAGASGNTIYF.

The rearrangement joins TRBV7-3 to TRBJ2-1; 7 nucleotides match TRBD2. The V gene end was trimmed by 3 bases and the J gene end by 3 bases; junction bases not matched to a gene: 2. CDR1 and CDR2 (germline): SGHTA, FQGTGA. The CDR3 is 14 amino acids. The CDR3 bases are TGTGCCAGCAGCTTCACGGGAGGCTACAATGAGCAGTTCTTC. Translating gives CASSFTGGYNEQFF.

V is TRBV29-1 and J is TRBJ1-5; no reliable D call. The CDR3 has 13 residues. The germline V gene has CDR1 SQVTM and CDR2 ANQGSEA. The V gene lost 3 bases and the J gene lost 7 bases, with 13 bases spanning the gap. CDR3 region: CSVESGFGQPQHF. CDR3 nucleotide sequence: TGCAGCGTTGAGTCGGGGTTCGGACAGCCCCAGCATTTT. Combining the CDR3 with reference TRBV29-1 and TRBJ1-5 gives the whole variable domain SAVISQKPSRDICQRGTSLTIQCQVDSQVTMMFWYRQQPGQSLTLIATANQGSEATYESGFVIDKFPISRPNLTFSTLTVSNMSPEDSSIYLCSVESGFGQPQHFGDGTRLSIL.

The V and J genes are TRBV27 and TRBJ2-4; maybe TRBD1 (6 bases). The CDR3 contains 17 residues. Per germline, CDR1 MNHEY and CDR2 SMNVEV (reference sequence). V was shortened by 4 bases and J by 0 bases, with 16 bases between the two germline ends. DNA of the CDR3: TGTGCCAGCAGTTCCCGGGACACCTATTTAGCCAAAAACATTCAGTACTTC. Residues: CASSSRDTYLAKNIQYF.

The chain employs TRBV21-1 and TRBJ2-5; the listed D gene, TRBD2, was not tested against the DNA. TRBV21-1 is a pseudogene segment. The CDR3 consists of 18 residues. In DNA, the CDR3 is TGTGCCCCCCCAGGGCGGGAAGCGGGATGCCCCCTCCAAGAGACCCAGTACTTC. Translation gives CAPPGREAGCPLQETQYF.

V gene TRBV2 combines with J gene TRBJ2-2; 13 bases are a match to TRBD2. V trimming: 5 bases; J trimming: 5 bases; junction bases outside the gene matches: 14. Germline loops: CDR1 SNHLY, CDR2 FYNNEI. The CDR3 sequence is 19 residues long. The CDR3 protein is CASSLRGLAGVGVTGELFF. The CDR3 nucleotides read TGTGCCAGCAGTTTGAGAGGACTAGCGGGAGTGGGGGTGACCGGGGAGCTGTTTTTT.

The genes are TRBV28 and TRBJ1-2, with a tentative D call TRBD1 (5 bases). The CDR3 is 14 residues long. Trimming stripped 7 bases from V and 2 bases from J, with 14 bases between. CDR1 MDHEN and CDR2 SYDVKM come from the germline V gene. CDR3 bases: TGTGCCAGCAAGGGGCAGAGACTGAACTATGGCTACACCTTC. This gives the protein CASKGQRLNYGYTF.

The chain is built from TRBV6-6 and TRBJ1-1, with TRBD1 matching over 8 bases. V gave up 5 bases and J gave up 1 base; unmatched junction bases: 9. Germline CDR1 reads MNHNY; CDR2 reads SVGAGI (reference sequence). The CDR3 is made up of 16 amino acids. Here the CDR3 DNA reads TGTGCCAGCAGTCGACAGGGGATTGCCTCGAACACTGAAGCTTTCTTT. Its protein product is CASSRQGIASNTEAFF.

The chain carries TRBV28 and TRBJ1-3; D is perhaps TRBD1 (5 bases). Germline CDR1 is MDHEN and CDR2 is SYDVKM. The CDR3 covers 14 residues. The ends were cut back, 3 bases at V and 4 bases at J, with 10 bases in the middle. CDR3 residues: CASSLSRAGNTIYF. The CDR3 nucleotides are TGTGCCAGCAGTTTGTCCAGGGCGGGAAACACCATATATTTT.

This sequence joins TRBV28 and TRBJ2-7, with D hard to call. CDR3 size: 13 residues. Germline V gene sequence: CDR1 MDHEN, CDR2 SYDVKM. V dropped 6 bases and J dropped 2 bases, with 11 bases sitting between them. CDR3 sequence (DNA): TGTGCCAGCAGCTCCGGGTCCCCCTACGAGCAGTACTTC. Its translation is CASSSGSPYEQYF.

CDR3 amino acids: CASSRTGRNTGELFF. CDR3 coding DNA: TGCGCCAGCAGCCGGACAGGTCGGAACACCGGGGAGCTGTTTTTT. The chain uses TRBV4-1 and TRBJ2-2; 7 bases are a match to TRBD1. Trimming at V came to 4 bases and at J to 1 base, leaving 3 bases not matched to a gene. This CDR3 is built from 15 residues. Germline V lookup: CDR1 MGHRA, CDR2 YSYEKL.

This sequence joins TRBV9 and TRBJ1-2; D is ambiguous. Looked up from germline, CDR1 is SGDLS and CDR2 is YYNGEE. The CDR3 loop spans 13 amino acids. The V gene lost 0 bases and the J gene lost 2 bases, with 5 bases spanning the gap. This chain's CDR3 is CASSVEQNYGYTF. The CDR3 DNA sequence: TGTGCCAGCAGCGTAGAACAGAACTATGGCTACACCTTC.

This rearrangement joins TRBV5-5 to TRBJ2-7; TRBD1 is a possible D gene (7 bases). This CDR3 region has 15 residues. Trimming shortened V by 4 bases and J by 1 base, and 15 bases separated the two germline ends. Per germline, CDR1 SGHKS and CDR2 YYEKEE (reference sequence). The CDR3 nucleotides read TGTGCCAGCAGCCAGGCGGGGACAGTGTCCTACGAGCAGTACTTC. Encoded protein: CASSQAGTVSYEQYF.

The chain has TRBV7-9 and TRBJ1-4, with no clear D. CDR1 and CDR2 (germline): SEHNR, FQNEAQ (reference sequence). CDR3 length equals 16 residues. The germline V and J ends were trimmed by 5 bases and 0 bases, with 13 bases remaining between them. The CDR3 is CASSPTGLTTNEKLFF. DNA for the CDR3: TGTGCCAGCAGCCCCACCGGTTTAACAACTAATGAAAAACTGTTTTTT.

The chain links TRBV5-1 to TRBJ2-7, with 7 positions matching TRBD1. The CDR3 sequence is 15 residues long. Germline loops: CDR1 SGHRS, CDR2 YFSETQ. The V gene end was trimmed by 3 bases and the J gene end by 1 base; junction bases not matched to a gene: 7. The CDR3: CASSYWTGVSYEQYF. The CDR3 DNA sequence: TGCGCCAGCAGCTACTGGACAGGAGTATCCTACGAGCAGTACTTC.